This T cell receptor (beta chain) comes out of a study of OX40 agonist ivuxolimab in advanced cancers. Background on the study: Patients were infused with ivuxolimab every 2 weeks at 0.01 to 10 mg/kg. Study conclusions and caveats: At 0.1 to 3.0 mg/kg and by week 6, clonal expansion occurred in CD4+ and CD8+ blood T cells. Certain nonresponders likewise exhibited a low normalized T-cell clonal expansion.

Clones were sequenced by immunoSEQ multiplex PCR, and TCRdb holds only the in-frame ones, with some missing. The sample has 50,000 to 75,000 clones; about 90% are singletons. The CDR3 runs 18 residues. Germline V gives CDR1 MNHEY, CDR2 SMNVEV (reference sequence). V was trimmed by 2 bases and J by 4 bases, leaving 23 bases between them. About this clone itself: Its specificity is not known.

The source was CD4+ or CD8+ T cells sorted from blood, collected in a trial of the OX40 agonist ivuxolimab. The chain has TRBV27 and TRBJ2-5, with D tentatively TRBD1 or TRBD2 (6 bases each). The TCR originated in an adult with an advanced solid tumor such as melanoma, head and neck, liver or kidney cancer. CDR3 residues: CASSLSDRTKLARETQYF. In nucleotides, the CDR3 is TGTGCCAGCAGTTTAAGCGACAGGACTAAACTAGCTAGAGAGACCCAGTACTTC.